Below are 8 T cell receptor beta chains sequenced from a single sample in a study of cytotoxic CD8 clonotypes in ibrutinib-treated CLL. Produced via immunoSEQ multiplex PCR; TCRdb's table is partial and in-frame only. The table has just under 70,000 clones, 68% seen once. This sample comprised PBMCs, obtained after 12 months of ibrutinib treatment. The receptors originated from a human donor with chronic lymphocytic leukemia.

The chain combines TRBV25-1 with TRBJ1-1, with 8 bases matching TRBD1. The germline V gene encodes CDR1 MGHDK and CDR2 SYGVNS. Trimming at V came to 6 bases and at J to 3 bases, leaving 9 bases not matched to a gene. The CDR3 contains 15 residues. CDR3 in DNA: TGTGCCAGCAGGCCAGAGGGACAGGAGTACACTGAAGCTTTCTTT. It encodes CASRPEGQEYTEAFF.

CDR3 in DNA: TGTGCCAGCAGCGTAGGGGTCGGGAGGACAGATACGCAGTATTTT. This sequence encodes CASSVGVGRTDTQYF. V is TRBV9 and J is TRBJ2-3; 7 bases line up with TRBD2. The CDR3 totals 15 residues. Looked up from germline, CDR1 is SGDLS and CDR2 is YYNGEE. With V trimmed by 0 bases and J by 3 bases, 4 bases remained unmatched.

The chain links TRBV28 to TRBJ2-7, with no clear D. V lost 5 bases and J 1 base, leaving 9 bases between the germline ends. The length of the CDR3 is 13 residues. CDR1 is MDHEN, CDR2 SYDVKM, per germline. As DNA, the CDR3 is TGTGCCAGCAGTCTGTCGGTTTCCTACGAGCAGTACTTC. Translating gives CASSLSVSYEQYF. The whole variable domain, filled in from reference TRBV28 and TRBJ2-7, reads DVKVTQSSRYLVKRTGEKVFLECVQDMDHENMFWYRQDPGLGLRLIYFSYDVKMKEKGDIPEGYSVSREKKERFSLILESASTNQTSMYLCASSLSVSYEQYFGPGTRLTVT.

The chain has TRBV25-1 and TRBJ2-6, with D perhaps TRBD1 (5 bases). The V end was cut by 5 bases, the J end by 5 bases, with 22 bases between. Germline CDR1 MGHDK, CDR2 SYGVNS. The CDR3 spans 18 residues. The CDR3, as DNA: TGTGCCAGCAGTTGTCTACCAACTGGACAAAGTCGGGCCAACGTCCTGACTTTC. Protein: CASSCLPTGQSRANVLTF.

The chain links TRBV5-6 to TRBJ1-2; TRBD1 matches 9 bases. Germline trimming cut 4 bases from V and 2 bases from J; bases unmatched to any gene: 6. The CDR3 covers 15 residues. Germline CDR1 and CDR2: SGHDT and YYEEEE. The CDR3: CASSPDRGGNYGYTF. The CDR3, as DNA: TGTGCCAGCAGCCCTGACAGGGGGGGCAACTATGGCTACACCTTC.

J is TRBJ2-3 and V is TRBV4-3, with TRBD2 matching 12 bases. CDR1 is LGHNA and CDR2 is YSLEER in the germline V gene. The trim removed 4 bases at V and 2 bases at J, leaving 4 bases unmatched. The CDR3 spans 16 residues. The CDR3 here is CASSRLAGAHTDTQYF. DNA of the CDR3: TGCGCCAGCAGCCGACTAGCGGGGGCCCACACAGATACGCAGTATTTT.

The V gene is TRBV7-2, the J gene TRBJ1-1; D uncertain. V was cut by 1 base and J by 8 bases, with 11 bases left in between. CDR1 and CDR2 (germline): SGHTA, FQGNSA. This CDR3 is built from 13 residues. The CDR3 DNA reads TGTGCCAGCAGCTTAGAGTCGCGCAGGGAAGCTTTCTTT. Protein: CASSLESRREAFF.

The chain recombines TRBV6-6 with TRBJ1-1; the match to TRBD1 covers 9 bases. The CDR3 extends over 13 amino acids. Germline assignment: CDR1 MNHNY and CDR2 SVGAGI (reference sequence). The CDR3 DNA is TGTGCTAGTAACAGGGGGCTGAACACTGAAGCTTTCTTT. It is translated as CASNRGLNTEAFF.